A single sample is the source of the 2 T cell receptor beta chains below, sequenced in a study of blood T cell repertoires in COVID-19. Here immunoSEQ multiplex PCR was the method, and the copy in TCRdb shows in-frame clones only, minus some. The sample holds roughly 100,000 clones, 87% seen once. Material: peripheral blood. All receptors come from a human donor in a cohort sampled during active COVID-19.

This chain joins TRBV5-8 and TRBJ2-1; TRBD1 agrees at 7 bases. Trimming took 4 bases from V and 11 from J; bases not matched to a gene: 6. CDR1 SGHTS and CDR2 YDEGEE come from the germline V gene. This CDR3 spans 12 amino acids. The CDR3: CASSTQTGKQFF. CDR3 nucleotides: TGTGCCAGCAGCACCCAGACAGGGAAGCAGTTCTTC.

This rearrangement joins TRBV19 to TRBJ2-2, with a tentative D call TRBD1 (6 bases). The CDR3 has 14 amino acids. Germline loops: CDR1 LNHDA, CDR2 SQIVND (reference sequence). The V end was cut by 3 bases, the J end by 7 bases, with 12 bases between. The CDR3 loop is CASSMPGEIGELFF. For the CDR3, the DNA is TGTGCCAGTAGTATGCCAGGGGAGATCGGGGAGCTGTTTTTT.